The 18 T cell receptor beta chains given below trace back to one sample, sequenced in a study of breast tumors, draining lymph nodes, adjacent tissues. Samples came from axillary lymph nodes draining the breast cancer. TCRdb re-analysed the multiplex PCR reads in MiXCR, keeping a single row per CDR3 protein. The sample has about 140,000 distinct CDR3 sequences, around a third seen once; the top ten hold about 2.3%. Sequenced material: axillary lymph node tissue. Receptor source: a female donor with breast cancer. Some clones in this sample may be carry-over from other donors' samples.

There are a few counts of this clonotype. An end of the junction differs from the germline gene, which may be a read error. The V call is TRBV7-2, the J call TRBJ1-3; 7 nucleotides align to TRBD1. In germline, CDR1 is SGHTA, CDR2 FQGNSA. CDR3 size: 17 residues. The CDR3 DNA reads as TGTGCCAGCAGCTTAGTGGGGGGACAGATCTCTGGAAACCCCATATATTTT. It is translated as CASSLVGGQISGNPIYF.

The V call is TRBV7-2, the J call TRBJ2-7, with 8 bases matching TRBD1. The CDR3 runs 13 residues. J was trimmed by 9 bases and V by 6 bases; bases with no gene match: 10. Per germline, CDR1 SGHTA and CDR2 FQGNSA. CDR3 coding DNA: TGTGCCAGCAGGTCTCTCGACAGGGGTCCGCAGTACGTC. Its translation is CASRSLDRGPQYV.

This chain connects TRBV29-1 to TRBJ2-7; 9 nucleotides line up with TRBD1. Germline-derived CDR1 and CDR2 are SQVTM and ANQGSEA. CDR3 length equals 12 residues. The ends lost 7 bases at V and 5 bases at J; junction bases unmatched: 6. The CDR3 region is CSAWTGEDEQYV. The CDR3 DNA is TGCAGCGCCTGGACAGGGGAGGACGAGCAGTACGTC.

Points on this clonotype: A much larger clone differs from this one at a single base, so this may be a read error. As the CDR3 is not closed by the conserved phenylalanine or tryptophan, this likely results from a read error. The J gene is TRBJ2-5, the V gene TRBV7-9; TRBD1 agrees at 10 bases. Germline V gene sequence: CDR1 SEHNR, CDR2 FQNEAQ (reference sequence). The CDR3 has 14 amino acids. J lost 3 bases, V lost 5 bases, and 3 bases had no gene match. The CDR3 loop is CASSQGQGKETQYL. For the CDR3, the DNA is TGTGCCAGCAGCCAGGGACAGGGGAAAGAGACCCAGTACCTC.

This clonotype was detected many times. CDR3 in amino acids: CASSLAGTGDEKLFF. The CDR3 bases are TGTGCCAGCAGCTTAGCCGGGACAGGGGACGAAAAACTGTTTTTT. This rearrangement joins TRBV7-6 to TRBJ1-4; 10 bases match TRBD1. Germline V gene sequence: CDR1 SGHVS, CDR2 FNYEAQ. With V trimmed by 0 bases and J by 8 bases, 3 bases remained unmatched. The CDR3 is 15 residues long.

This chain uses TRBV25-1 with TRBJ2-2; 8 bases line up with TRBD1. V shed 5 bases and J 7 bases; nucleotides not matched to a gene: 12. From germline, CDR1 is MGHDK and CDR2 SYGVNS. This CDR3 region has 16 residues. Here the CDR3 DNA reads TGTGCCAGCAGTTCCAACAGGGGGTTTACTTACGGGGAGCTGTTTTTT. Protein: CASSSNRGFTYGELFF.

The V call is TRBV11-2, the J call TRBJ2-7; 14 nucleotides agree with TRBD2. The CDR3 has 16 residues. Germline V gene lookup returns CDR1 SGHAT and CDR2 FQNNGV. The CDR3 bases are TGTGCCGGCAGCTTAGCGGGACTAGCGGGGGCATGCGAGCAGTACGTC. Residues: CAGSLAGLAGACEQYV.

The CDR3 nucleotides are TGTATCAGCAGCGGGACAGGGGCGCTCTTAGGAGAGACCCAGTACTTC. This sequence encodes CISSGTGALLGETQYF. The chain combines TRBV9 with TRBJ2-5, with 10 nucleotides matching TRBD1. The germline V gene encodes CDR1 SGDLS and CDR2 YYNGEE. The length of the CDR3 is 16 residues.

This clonotype was detected many times. J is TRBJ2-3 and V is TRBV7-2; 12 positions agree with TRBD1. The CDR3 runs to 17 residues. Trimming took 1 base from V and 4 from J; bases not matched to a gene: 6. Looked up from germline, CDR1 is SGHTA and CDR2 is FQGNSA. The CDR3 reads CASSLGRGQGAADTQYF. CDR3 sequence (DNA): TGTGCCAGCAGCTTAGGGCGGGGACAGGGGGCGGCAGATACGCAGTATTTT.

This clonotype has more than one count but fewer than ten. This chain connects TRBV20-1 to TRBJ1-1; 7 bases align to TRBD1. CDR3 length: 14 residues. Germline V gene data show CDR1 as DFQATT and CDR2 as SNEGSKA (reference sequence). With V trimmed by 1 base and J by 1 base, 3 bases remained unmatched. CDR3 sequence: CSARAGGGNTEAFF. The CDR3 coding sequence is TGCAGTGCTAGAGCAGGGGGAGGGAACACTGAAGCTTTCTTT.

This clonotype was seen at least ten times. The chain uses TRBV16 and TRBJ1-5, with unresolved D. Trimming stripped 6 bases from V and 7 bases from J, with 19 bases between. The CDR3 is 15 residues long. The germline gives CDR1 KGHSY, CDR2 FQNENV. The DNA of the CDR3 is TGTGCCAGCAGGCCGGCGCGGGGTATCGGGCAGCCCCAGCATTTT. This translates into CASRPARGIGQPQHF.

This clonotype was detected ten times or more. The chain links TRBV19 to TRBJ2-3; the match to TRBD2 covers 10 bases. Losses at the gene ends were 8 bases for V and 1 base for J; bases not matched to a gene: 3. Germline V gene sequence: CDR1 LNHDA, CDR2 SQIVND (reference sequence). CDR3 length: 14 amino acids. CDR3 coding DNA: TGTGCCAGTGGGGGGACTAGCGGCACAGATACGCAGTATTTT. Its protein is CASGGTSGTDTQYF. Looking up the rest from reference TRBV19 and TRBJ2-3 gives the full variable domain: DGGITQSPKYLFRKEGQNVTLSCEQNLNHDAMYWYRQDPGQGLRLIYYSQIVNDFQKGDIAEGYSVSREKKESFPLTVTSAQKNPTAFYLCASGGTSGTDTQYFGPGTRLTVL.

This clonotype was counted many times. The V call is TRBV7-9, the J call TRBJ2-3, with D perhaps matching TRBD1 or TRBD2 (5 bases each). The CDR3 covers 16 residues. V lost 1 base and J 1 base, leaving 12 bases between the germline ends. The germline V gene encodes CDR1 SEHNR and CDR2 FQNEAQ (reference sequence). The CDR3: CASSLEPGLGTDTQYF. The CDR3 coding sequence is TGTGCCAGCAGCTTAGAACCGGGGCTCGGCACAGATACGCAGTATTTT.

This clonotype was picked up a small number of times. The chain combines TRBV15 with TRBJ1-1, with no clear D. Germline CDR1 reads LNHNV; CDR2 reads YYDKDF (reference sequence). V lost 1 base to trimming and J lost 0 bases, with 9 bases between them. This CDR3 has 15 residues. CDR3 region: CATSRVREMNTEAFF. DNA of the CDR3: TGTGCCACCAGCAGAGTAAGGGAAATGAACACTGAAGCTTTCTTT.

This clonotype was observed a handful of times. A much larger clone is a single base away; this may be a read error. V usage is TRBV7-2 and J usage is TRBJ2-3; D might be TRBD2 (6 bases). Germline V gene data show CDR1 as SGHTA and CDR2 as FQGNSA. CDR3 length: 14 residues. The germline V and J ends were trimmed by 1 base and 7 bases, with 12 bases remaining between them. Written as DNA, the CDR3 is TGTGCCAGCAGCTTAGGGACTATTTCAAATACGCAGTATTTT. Translation: CASSLGTISNTQYF.

This chain connects TRBV12-3 or TRBV12-4 to TRBJ2-3; no clear D gene. The CDR3 sequence is 17 residues long. V lost 6 bases and J 11 bases, leaving 30 bases between the germline ends. In DNA form, the CDR3 reads TGTGCCAGCAGATTCACCCTCCCGGAACAGAGCTACAATGAGCAGTATTTT. Its translation is CASRFTLPEQSYNEQYF.

This clonotype was seen many times. The chain links TRBV6-4 to TRBJ1-1; D perhaps matches TRBD1 (6 bases). The CDR3 covers 13 residues. The V gene's germline CDR1 is MRHNA and CDR2 SNTAGT. Trimming pared 6 bases from V and 1 base from J, leaving 9 bases between. CDR3 sequence (DNA): TGTGCCAGCAGGAGACAGGAGAACACTGAAGCTTTCTTT. Translated, it gives CASRRQENTEAFF.

At least ten counts were recorded for this clonotype. The chain uses TRBV13 and TRBJ2-5; D not resolved. The V end lost 1 base, the J end lost 4 bases, and 7 bases lay between the germline ends. The length of the CDR3 is 13 residues. Germline assignment: CDR1 PRHDT and CDR2 FYEKMQ (reference sequence). CDR3 in amino acids: CASSLAGSETQYF. The CDR3 bases are TGTGCCAGCAGCTTAGCTGGTTCAGAGACCCAGTACTTC. Using reference TRBV13 and TRBJ2-5 for the parts outside the CDR3, the full variable domain is AAGVIQSPRHLIKEKRETATLKCYPIPRHDTVYWYQQGPGQDPQFLISFYEKMQSDKGSIPDRFSAQQFSDYHSELNMSSLELGDSALYFCASSLAGSETQYFGPGTRLLVL.